This T cell receptor (beta chain) originates from a study of blood T cell repertoires in COVID-19. Study in general: The United States, Italy and Spain were the sources of the acute and convalescent COVID-19 samples. From T cells, B-cell-depleted T cells, or PBMCs came the material, which was cDNA or gDNA.

Authors' analysis steps: Reference gene primer amplification gave nucleated cell count estimates. Repertoires were generated with immunoSEQ multiplex PCR, while TCRdb's copy carries only in-frame clones and drops some. The D gene and trimming were derived from the DNA, and the V and J assignments and clone size from that table. This repertoire shows some 400,000 clones, around nine tenths found once; its top ten account for around 3%. This clonotype was obtained from a human donor in a cohort sampled during active COVID-19. The specimen sequenced was peripheral blood.

CDR3: CASSESKRGGISSYNEQFF. CDR3 coding DNA: TGCGCCAGCAGTGAGTCAAAGCGTGGCGGAATCAGCTCCTACAATGAGCAGTTCTTC. The chain recombines TRBV10-2 with TRBJ2-1, with unresolved D. V was cut by 0 bases and J by 0 bases, with 18 bases left in between. This CDR3 has 19 residues. Germline V gene data show CDR1 as WSHSY and CDR2 as SAAADI.